The 18 T cell receptor beta chains below were found in one sample sequenced in a study of Graves' ophthalmopathy and Graves' hyperthyroidism. The authors amplified TCR beta CDR3 regions, and they did so from RNA transcripts for repertoire sequencing. First-round RT-PCR with HTBI primers preceded a second-round multiplex PCR. TCRdb called the multiplex PCR reads again in MiXCR, with one record for every CDR3 protein. The profile shows some 380,000 distinct CDR3 sequences, 15% of them singletons. Source material: peripheral blood. The receptors originated from a woman in her late teens or twenties with stable Graves' hyperthyroidism.

This clonotype was seen ten or more times. The chain joins TRBV6-5 to TRBJ2-7; D remains unclear. Germline V lookup: CDR1 MNHEY, CDR2 SVGAGI. Trimming shortened V by 4 bases and J by 0 bases, and 13 bases separated the two germline ends. This CDR3 is built from 15 residues. CDR3 region: CASSFRRTTSYEQYF. The CDR3 coding sequence is TGTGCCAGCAGTTTTCGACGCACCACCTCCTACGAGCAGTACTTC.

This clonotype was seen at least ten times. The CDR3 nucleotides are TGTGCCACCAGCAGAGGAAAGGATGGCCAACTAGGCGCCAAAAACATTCAGTACTTC. Translation: CATSRGKDGQLGAKNIQYF. V and J are TRBV15 and TRBJ2-4, with D tentatively TRBD2 (5 bases). The length of the CDR3 is 19 residues. V was cut by 1 base and J by 1 base, with 20 bases left in between. Germline V CDR1 and CDR2: LNHNV, YYDKDF (reference sequence).

This clonotype was seen ten or more times. DNA of the CDR3: TGTGCCAGCAGCTTACAAGCGGGGCGCGGAGAGACCCAGTACTTC. Amino acids: CASSLQAGRGETQYF. The rearrangement links TRBV7-2 to TRBJ2-5; 7 nucleotides line up with TRBD2. The germline V gene encodes CDR1 SGHTA and CDR2 FQGNSA. This CDR3 contains 15 residues. V lost 2 bases and J lost 4; bases outside the gene matches: 7.

This clonotype came up many times. The chain combines TRBV6-1 with TRBJ1-1; the D is unclear. This CDR3 has 12 residues. The germline gives CDR1 MNHNS, CDR2 SASEGT. V dropped 6 bases and J dropped 5 bases, with 10 bases sitting between them. The CDR3 loop is CASRGWYTEAFF. The CDR3 DNA sequence: TGTGCCAGCAGGGGATGGTATACTGAAGCTTTCTTT.

This clonotype came up many times. The V gene is TRBV12-3 or TRBV12-4, the J gene TRBJ2-7, with D perhaps matching TRBD1 (6 bases). The V end lost 1 base, the J end lost 4 bases, and 11 bases lay between the germline ends. CDR3 size: 14 residues. The CDR3 loop reads CASSLGQGLYEQYF. The CDR3 bases are TGTGCCAGCAGTTTAGGGCAGGGGCTGTACGAGCAGTACTTC.

This clonotype was observed at least ten times. The chain has TRBV6-5 and TRBJ1-1, with D uncertain. This CDR3 spans 15 amino acids. V was trimmed by 5 bases and J by 1 base, leaving 14 bases between them. The germline V gene has CDR1 MNHEY and CDR2 SVGAGI. The CDR3 coding sequence is TGTGCCAGCAGTCCTCGAGCCAGAACGAACACTGAAGCTTTCTTT. Amino acid sequence: CASSPRARTNTEAFF.

This clonotype has ten or more counts. V and J are TRBV29-1 and TRBJ1-1; the D is unclear. Looked up from germline, CDR1 is SQVTM and CDR2 is ANQGSEA. CDR3 length: 10 residues. Trimming took off 7 bases at V and 8 bases at J, with 11 bases between the two ends. CDR3: CSGWAVEAFF. The CDR3 region has the DNA TGCAGCGGGTGGGCGGTAGAAGCTTTCTTT.

This clonotype has at least ten counts. The gene calls are TRBV15 and TRBJ1-1, with a weak D call TRBD1 (6 bases). Per the germline V gene, CDR1 is LNHNV and CDR2 is YYDKDF (reference sequence). V gave up 5 bases and J gave up 1 base, with 17 bases separating them. This CDR3 region has 16 residues. CDR3: CATSDFGGQGNTEAFF. Written as DNA, the CDR3 is TGTGCCACCAGCGATTTCGGGGGGCAGGGGAACACTGAAGCTTTCTTT.

This clonotype was seen more than once but under ten times. The chain couples TRBV24-1 to TRBJ2-1; D unresolved. Trimming cost V 8 bases and J 5 bases, with 18 bases left between them. Germline V lookup: CDR1 KGHDR, CDR2 SFDVKD. CDR3 length: 15 amino acids. The CDR3 nucleotides read TGTGCCACCAAATCCTCGAGTGGGCCCAACAATGAGCAGTTCTTC. It translates to CATKSSSGPNNEQFF.

Many counts were recorded for this clonotype. The chain combines TRBV6-6 with TRBJ1-1; a weak D match, TRBD1 (6 bases). CDR1 and CDR2 from the germline V gene are MNHNY and SVGAGI (reference sequence). Trimming took off 5 bases at V and 2 bases at J, with 15 bases between the two ends. This CDR3 comprises 15 residues. The CDR3 loop reads CASSNRDTGNTEAFF. For the CDR3, the DNA is TGTGCCAGCAGTAACCGGGACACAGGAAACACTGAAGCTTTCTTT.

This clonotype was counted many times. In DNA, the CDR3 is TGTGCCAGCGGGCGGGAGGCGGCAGGTCGTCAGCCCCAGCATTTT. Translating it yields CASGREAAGRQPQHF. This chain links TRBV12-3 or TRBV12-4 with TRBJ1-5; D unclear. The CDR3 consists of 15 residues. Trimming cost V 8 bases and J 6 bases, with 20 bases left between them.

The sample holds many counts of this clonotype. The gene calls are TRBV6-5 and TRBJ1-1; TRBD1 might be the D (5 bases). The V and J ends lost 6 bases and 1 base respectively, with 9 bases between them. From germline, CDR1 is MNHEY and CDR2 SVGAGI. The CDR3 loop spans 13 amino acids. CDR3 residues: CASRLGQNTEAFF. CDR3 sequence (DNA): TGTGCCAGCAGGTTAGGACAGAACACTGAAGCTTTCTTT.

This clonotype was observed at least ten times. V gene TRBV4-2 combines with J gene TRBJ2-7; D remains ambiguous. The germline V and J ends were trimmed by 2 bases and 3 bases, with 14 bases remaining between them. The CDR3 is made up of 15 amino acids. CDR1 is LGHNA and CDR2 is YNFKEQ in the germline V gene. The CDR3 spells CASSQSDQTGYEQYF. As DNA, the CDR3 is TGTGCCAGCAGCCAATCGGACCAAACTGGCTACGAGCAGTACTTC.

The chain has TRBV6-2 or TRBV6-3 and TRBJ2-2; perhaps TRBD1 as D (5 bases). The CDR3 spans 17 residues. The V end was cut by 1 base, the J end by 3 bases, with 15 bases between. Germline loops: CDR1 MNHEY, CDR2 SVGEGT. CDR3 amino acids: CASSYYRQGRDTGELFF. CDR3 DNA: TGTGCCAGCAGTTACTATCGCCAGGGTCGGGACACCGGGGAGCTGTTTTTT.

The table lists this clonotype with many counts. The chain combines TRBV11-3 with TRBJ1-6; 7 bases align to TRBD1. The germline V gene has CDR1 SGHNT and CDR2 YENEEA. Losses at the gene ends were 4 bases for V and 7 bases for J; bases not matched to a gene: 7. The CDR3 totals 15 residues. CDR3 sequence: CASSSQAGGNSPLHF. The CDR3 bases are TGTGCCAGCAGCTCTCAGGCAGGGGGGAATTCACCCCTCCACTTT.

This clonotype was counted only a few times. V usage is TRBV29-1 and J usage is TRBJ1-1; D ambiguous. The CDR3 spans 13 residues. Germline V lookup: CDR1 SQVTM, CDR2 ANQGSEA. V was cut by 8 bases and J by 5 bases, with 18 bases left in between. CDR3 sequence reads: CSSVTAGGTEAFF. The CDR3 nucleotides are TGCAGCTCAGTCACGGCCGGAGGGACTGAAGCTTTCTTT.

This clonotype was found once. The chain is built from TRBV12-3 or TRBV12-4 and TRBJ1-1; D unresolved. The CDR3 loop spans 13 amino acids. V shed 4 bases and J shed 3 bases, with 9 bases lying between them. CDR3 amino acids: CASSYWIHTEAFF. The CDR3 DNA follows: TGTGCCAGCAGTTACTGGATTCACACTGAAGCTTTCTTT.

This clonotype was recorded many times. J is TRBJ1-1 and V is TRBV5-5; no reliable D call. The CDR3 spans 14 residues. The V gene's germline CDR1 is SGHKS and CDR2 YYEKEE (reference sequence). Trimming took 3 bases from V and 1 from J, leaving 10 bases between them. CDR3 DNA sequence: TGTGCCAGCAGCTCGTCGGTCGGGAACACTGAAGCTTTCTTT. Translating it yields CASSSSVGNTEAFF.